The 27 T cell receptor beta chains reported below all come from one sample, sequenced in a study of immune characterization of retroperitoneal liposarcoma (dated by TCRdb to about 2019). The library was produced with PCR. Sequencer: NextSeq 500. TCRdb trimmed the raw reads at Q25, called clones with MiXCR and kept productive beta chains. Rows with one shared CDR3 protein collapse into an entry with the most common genes and DNA. Within this sample are about 3,000 distinct CDR3 sequences, with roughly 46% of them counted one time only. Around 49% of the sample rests with the top ten. The specimen was tumor tissue. These TCRs come from a male donor with retroperitoneal liposarcoma.

The rearrangement links TRBV27 to TRBJ2-3, with D perhaps matching TRBD2 (6 bases). V shed 3 bases and J shed 4 bases, with 17 bases lying between them. The germline gives CDR1 MNHEY, CDR2 SMNVEV (reference sequence). The CDR3 sequence is 16 residues long. The CDR3 DNA reads as TGTGCCAGCAGTTTGAATGTCGGGGGTGGGTCAGATACGCAGTATTTT. Translating gives CASSLNVGGGSDTQYF.

Only one count was recorded for this clonotype. A much larger clone differs by one base, so this may be a read error. V usage is TRBV6-6 and J usage is TRBJ2-5; no definite D call. The better agreement between TRBJ2-1 and the DNA end casts doubt on the J call. CDR1 is MNHNY and CDR2 is SVGAGI in the germline V gene (reference sequence). The CDR3 consists of 13 residues. This chain's CDR3 is CASSQALRNEQFF. DNA of the CDR3: TGTGCCAGCAGTCAGGCCCTGAGGAACGAGCAGTTCTTC.

The rearrangement uses TRBV6-1 and TRBJ2-1, with TRBD2 matching over 11 bases. The V segment lost 5 bases and the J segment 5 bases; nucleotides outside the gene matches: 8. The CDR3 is 16 residues long. CDR1 MNHNS and CDR2 SASEGT come from the germline V gene. Written as DNA, the CDR3 is TGTGCCAGCAGTCGCCTCGGGACTAGCGGCCACAATGAGCAGTTCTTC. This encodes CASSRLGTSGHNEQFF.

This sequence joins TRBV7-2 and TRBJ1-4; 7 bases map to TRBD1. Germline V gene sequence: CDR1 SGHTA, CDR2 FQGNSA. J was trimmed by 0 bases and V by 3 bases; bases with no gene match: 4. This CDR3 is built from 16 residues. CDR3 loop: CASSFATGATNEKLFF. The CDR3 bases are TGTGCCAGCAGCTTTGCTACAGGGGCAACTAATGAAAAACTGTTTTTT.

The V and J genes are TRBV3-1 and TRBJ2-1, with D perhaps matching TRBD1 (5 bases). Trimming removed 2 bases at V and 12 bases at J, with 11 bases between. The CDR3 totals 12 residues. Germline V gene sequence: CDR1 LGHDT, CDR2 YNNKEL (reference sequence). The DNA of the CDR3 is TGTGCCAGCAGCCAATATGGGGCTGGGCAGTTCTTC. Protein sequence: CASSQYGAGQFF.

In its sample, this clonotype was seen a few times. This chain connects TRBV7-6 to TRBJ2-5; D uncertain. TRBJ2-7 matches the DNA end more closely, so the J call is doubtful. The CDR3 consists of 13 residues. Germline CDR1 and CDR2: SGHVS and FNYEAQ. In DNA form, the CDR3 reads TGTGCCAGCAGCCCCCTATCTGGCAGCGAGCAGTACTTC. Its protein is CASSPLSGSEQYF.

The chain has TRBV7-2 and TRBJ2-1; D unresolved. This CDR3 has 14 residues. V was shortened by 1 base and J by 3 bases, with 7 bases between the two germline ends. Germline V gives CDR1 SGHTA, CDR2 FQGNSA. CDR3 loop: CASSLDIVYNEQFF. CDR3 in DNA: TGTGCCAGCAGCTTAGATATAGTCTACAATGAGCAGTTCTTC.

The CDR3, as DNA: TGTGCCAGCAGTATACGATCACCGACGATCCTGGTCACCCTCCACTTT. It codes for CASSIRSPTILVTLHF. This chain joins TRBV6-6 and TRBJ1-6; the D is unclear. Trimming took 5 bases from V and 14 from J, leaving 25 bases between them. From germline, CDR1 is MNHNY and CDR2 SVGAGI (reference sequence). This CDR3 has 16 amino acids.

This clonotype counts as medium-sized. This chain joins TRBV7-6 and TRBJ2-3; D is possibly TRBD1 or TRBD2 (5 bases each). Germline values: CDR1 SGHVS, CDR2 FNYEAQ. The CDR3 is 14 amino acids. Trimming stripped 5 bases from V and 5 bases from J, with 14 bases between. CDR3: CASSLVGGGDTQYF. CDR3 nucleotides: TGTGCCAGCAGCCTCGTTGGGGGTGGAGATACGCAGTATTTT. Full variable domain (missing parts from reference TRBV7-6 and TRBJ2-3): GAGVSQSPRYKVTKRGQDVALRCDPISGHVSLYWYRQALGQGPEFLTYFNYEAQQDKSGLPNDRFSAERPEGSISTLTIQRTEQRDSAMYRCASSLVGGGDTQYFGPGTRLTVL.

In its sample, this clonotype was seen once. The junction departs from germline at one end; a sequencing error may be responsible. The J gene is TRBJ2-5, the V gene TRBV6-5; 10 nucleotides line up with TRBD2. CDR1 and CDR2 (germline): MNHEY, SVGAGI. The CDR3 extends over 14 amino acids. The CDR3 bases are TGTGCCAGCAGTTACGTGGGCAGCGGGAGGGAAAAGTTCTTC. Residues: CASSYVGSGREKFF.

This clonotype has a handful of counts. This rearrangement joins TRBV27 to TRBJ2-1; no reliable D call. Trimming pared 2 bases from V and 0 bases from J, leaving 8 bases between. There are 15 residues in the CDR3. Germline lookup yields CDR1 MNHEY and CDR2 SMNVEV (reference sequence). The DNA of the CDR3 is TGTGCCAGCAGTTTAGAAGGAAGCTCCTACAATGAGCAGTTCTTC. This codes for CASSLEGSSYNEQFF.

About this clonotype itself: One end of the junction is discordant with germline, which a read error may explain. The V and J genes are TRBV7-7 and TRBJ2-1; D is uncertain. This CDR3 is built from 13 residues. The germline V gene encodes CDR1 SSHAT and CDR2 FNYEAQ (reference sequence). The chain's CDR3 is CASSLPDGETQFF. In DNA form, the CDR3 reads TGTGCTAGCAGCTTGCCCGACGGCGAGACCCAGTTCTTC.

The gene calls are TRBV6-5 and TRBJ1-1; D unclear. Germline loops: CDR1 MNHEY, CDR2 SVGAGI. This CDR3 region has 13 residues. V was trimmed by 6 bases and J by 11 bases, leaving 19 bases between them. The CDR3 sequence: CASSTDHPNPAFF. The CDR3 region has the DNA TGTGCCAGCAGCACGGATCATCCAAACCCGGCTTTCTTT.

The rearrangement links TRBV20-1 to TRBJ2-1; possibly TRBD1 or TRBD2 for D (6 bases each). The V end was cut by 3 bases, the J end by 9 bases, with 24 bases between. The CDR3 contains 16 residues. The germline gives CDR1 DFQATT, CDR2 SNEGSKA (reference sequence). The CDR3 spells CSARGGGPGEAGEQFF. Written as DNA, the CDR3 is TGCAGTGCTAGGGGGGGCGGCCCTGGGGAGGCCGGTGAGCAGTTCTTC.

This clonotype came up a few times. The chain links TRBV6-1 to TRBJ2-1; 9 bases are shared with TRBD2. This CDR3 contains 15 residues. J gave up 2 bases and V 2 bases, and 1 base lay outside the gene matches. Germline CDR1 and CDR2: MNHNS and SASEGT. The CDR3 DNA reads TGTGCCAGCAGTGAAAGCGGGAGGCCCTACAATGAGCAGTTCTTC. Residues: CASSESGRPYNEQFF.

This clonotype came up a few times. V gene TRBV12-3 or TRBV12-4 combines with J gene TRBJ2-1, with TRBD1 matching 7 bases. The J call could be wrong; TRBJ2-7 is a better fit for the DNA end. The CDR3 spans 16 residues. This CDR3 is CASSPTDRSSYNEQYF. The CDR3 bases are TGTGCCAGCAGCCCGACGGACAGGTCATCCTACAATGAGCAGTACTTC.

The chain uses TRBV27 and TRBJ2-1; TRBD2 might be the D (5 bases). The V and J ends lost 5 bases and 2 bases respectively, with 13 bases between them. The germline gives CDR1 MNHEY, CDR2 SMNVEV (reference sequence). This CDR3 region has 15 residues. The CDR3 sequence: CASSDLAQTYNEQFF. The CDR3 region has the DNA TGTGCCAGCAGTGATCTAGCCCAAACCTACAATGAGCAGTTCTTC.

This rearrangement joins TRBV7-2 to TRBJ1-5; D unclear. V lost 1 base, J lost 0 bases, and 7 bases lay in between. The germline gives CDR1 SGHTA, CDR2 FQGNSA. The CDR3 sequence is 15 residues long. CDR3 amino acids: CASSLGDPSNQPQHF. The DNA for the CDR3 is TGTGCCAGCAGCTTAGGAGATCCTAGCAATCAGCCCCAGCATTTT.

The chain couples TRBV6-1 to TRBJ1-1; the D is unclear. V lost 0 bases and J 11 bases, leaving 13 bases between the germline ends. Germline values: CDR1 MNHNS, CDR2 SASEGT. The CDR3 length is 13 residues. CDR3 in amino acids: CASSEALRVFAFF. Here the CDR3 DNA reads TGTGCCAGCAGTGAAGCGCTTAGGGTGTTTGCTTTCTTT.

The V call is TRBV7-6, the J call TRBJ2-1, with D tentatively TRBD1 or TRBD2 (6 bases each). CDR1 and CDR2 (germline): SGHVS, FNYEAQ. Trimming removed 1 base from V and 10 bases from J, with 14 bases in between. CDR3 length equals 14 residues. CDR3 bases: TGTGCCAGCAGCTTAGTGTCGGGGGCCTACGAGCAGTTCTTC. This sequence encodes CASSLVSGAYEQFF.

V and J are TRBV6-1 and TRBJ2-1, with 8 bases matching TRBD1. Germline-derived CDR1 and CDR2 are MNHNS and SASEGT. Trimming took 3 bases from V and 10 from J; bases not matched to a gene: 11. CDR3 length: 15 amino acids. CDR3 sequence reads: CASSDGLTGDHEQFF. The CDR3 nucleotides read TGTGCCAGCAGTGACGGATTGACAGGGGACCACGAGCAGTTCTTC.

This chain uses TRBV4-3 with TRBJ2-3; D not certain. Germline-derived CDR1 and CDR2 are LGHNA and YSLEER. Between the trimmed V and J ends, which lost 1 base and 3 bases, there was a span of 8 bases. This CDR3 region has 14 residues. The CDR3 loop is CASSQGVGTDTQYF. The CDR3 DNA sequence: TGCGCCAGCAGCCAAGGGGTGGGAACAGATACGCAGTATTTT.

This clonotype was detected many times. It may be a read error: a sequence one base away is much more abundant. V gene TRBV5-6 combines with J gene TRBJ2-5; tentative D call: TRBD2 (5 bases). Trimming stripped 3 bases from V and 11 bases from J, with 26 bases between. The germline V gene encodes CDR1 SGHDT and CDR2 YYEEEE. The CDR3 is 16 residues long. As DNA, the CDR3 is TGTGCCAGCAGCTCGGAAAGCCCCGGGATTTACAATGAGCAGTACTTC. Its translation: CASSSESPGIYNEQYF.

The chain combines TRBV12-3 or TRBV12-4 with TRBJ2-1, with D perhaps TRBD2 (6 bases). CDR3 length: 14 residues. Trimming took 3 bases from V and 10 from J, leaving 16 bases between them. The CDR3 bases are TGTGCCAGCAGTTTCTCCGGGAGAAGGAACGAGCAGTTCTTC. Translating it yields CASSFSGRRNEQFF.

This sequence joins TRBV6-1 and TRBJ1-2; D remains unclear. Trimming pared 0 bases from V and 4 bases from J, leaving 12 bases between. The CDR3 length is 15 residues. The V gene's germline CDR1 is MNHNS and CDR2 SASEGT. CDR3 sequence reads: CASSEAAGSGYGYTF. The CDR3 DNA is TGTGCCAGCAGTGAAGCAGCAGGTAGTGGCTATGGCTACACCTTC.

By frequency in the sample, this clonotype is medium-sized. The chain has TRBV11-3 and TRBJ2-5; 7 bases are a match to TRBD2. The J call may not be correct, given that the DNA end is closer to TRBJ2-7. The CDR3 length is 15 residues. Germline-derived CDR1 and CDR2 are SGHNT and YENEEA. CDR3 sequence (DNA): TGTGCCAGCAGCTTAGCAGCGGGATCTCCCTACGAGCAGTACTTC. Its protein product is CASSLAAGSPYEQYF.

J is TRBJ2-7 and V is TRBV9; 9 positions match TRBD2. The germline gives CDR1 SGDLS, CDR2 YYNGEE. The ends lost 0 bases at V and 0 bases at J; junction bases unmatched: 4. The CDR3 contains 16 residues. The DNA for the CDR3 is TGTGCCAGCAGCGTAGGAGGAGCGGGGGGCTCCTACGAGCAGTACTTC. The encoded protein is CASSVGGAGGSYEQYF.